A selection of T cell receptor beta chains follows, all from one sample in a study of response to subunit inactivated influenza vaccine. TCRdb fed the RT-PCR reads into MiXCR, producing one record per CDR3 protein. The sample contains 650,000 to 850,000 distinct CDR3 sequences, around 14% of which appear only once. Source: PBMCs from blood, taken roughly 15 days before vaccination. The receptors stem from a man aged 45-60 years who received an inactivated influenza vaccine. The CDR3 runs from the conserved cysteine through the conserved F or W. The D gene is left open where the match is weak. Size is omitted from some rows. Given values are once, few, many or a class for expanded clones.

>12|TRBV5-1|.|TRBJ1-1|.
TGCGCCAGCAGCCATCAGGGAACTGAAGCTTTCTTT
CASSHQGTEAFF
>12|TRBV3-1|many|TRBJ1-3|.
TGTGCCAGCAGCCTGACAGGAAACACCATATATTTT
CASSLTGNTIYF
>14|TRBV4-2|.|TRBJ1-4|.
TGTGCCAGCAGCCAAGTGGCTCGAGGCGAAAAACTGTTTTTT
CASSQVARGEKLFF
>14|TRBV29-1|few|TRBJ1-4|.
TGCAGCGTTGTGGTGTCAGCAACTAATGAAAAACTGTTTTTT
CSVVVSATNEKLFF
>12|TRBV27|few|TRBJ2-1|.
TGTGCCAGCAGTCGGGCAGAAAATGAGCAGTTCTTC
CASSRAENEQFF
>14|TRBV4-1|few|TRBJ2-5|.
TGCGCCAGCAGCCAAGAGCCGAGGGAAGGGACCCAGTACTTC
CASSQEPREGTQYF
>13|TRBV6-1|few|TRBJ2-7|.
TGTGCCAGCGCAACAGGGAGCTCCTACGAGCAGTACTTC
CASATGSSYEQYF
>16|TRBV6-5|.|TRBJ2-1|.
TGTGCCAGCAGTTACTCGAAGGGAGGGGGGGTCAATGAGCAGTTCTTC
CASSYSKGGGVNEQFF
>15|TRBV5-1|.|TRBJ1-1|TRBD1
TGCGCCAGCAGCTTGGGACAGGGGGCGGGCGCTGAAGCTTTCTTT
CASSLGQGAGAEAFF
>15|TRBV28|.|TRBJ2-5|.
TGTGCCAGCAGTTTACGGGGGGCCGGCCAAGAGACCCAGTACTTC
CASSLRGAGQETQYF
>16|TRBV15|few|TRBJ2-3|.
TGTGCCACCAGCAGAGGACAGGCCGCTAGCACAGATACGCAGTATTTT
CATSRGQAASTDTQYF
>13|TRBV20-1|few|TRBJ2-5|.
TGCAGCCTCTCGACAGATCCCCGAGGCGACCAGTACTTC
CSLSTDPRGDQYF
>15|TRBV20-1|.|TRBJ2-7|TRBD2
TGCAGTGCTAGGGTCCGGCGCGGGAGTACCTACGAGCAGTACTTC
CSARVRRGSTYEQYF
>14|TRBV29-1|.|TRBJ2-1|TRBD2
TGCAGCGGTGCCAGACTAGCGGGGCGGAATGAGCAGTTCTTC
CSGARLAGRNEQFF
>15|TRBV20-1|once|TRBJ2-1|TRBD2
TGCAGTGCTAGAGATCGTGCGGGGGGGGCCGATGAGCAGTTCTTC
CSARDRAGGADEQFF
>13|TRBV12-3/TRBV12-4|.|TRBJ1-2|TRBD1
TGTGCCAGCAGCTCACAGGGGGCGCGTAGCTACACCTTC
CASSSQGARSYTF
>14|TRBV7-8|few|TRBJ1-1|.
TGTGCCAGCAGCTTATTTGGTCGGAACACTGAAGCTTTCTTT
CASSLFGRNTEAFF
>16|TRBV11-2|.|TRBJ2-1|.
TGTGCCAGCGGATGGGGCGGGACATCTCTTGGGAATGAGCAGTTCTTC
CASGWGGTSLGNEQFF
>18|TRBV6-5|.|TRBJ1-3|.
TGTGCCAGCAGTTACCGAGTGCCCCCAGGTGTCTCTGGAAACACCATATATTTT
CASSYRVPPGVSGNTIYF
>12|TRBV10-3|many|TRBJ2-5|.
TGTGCCATCAGTGAGAACAGAGAGACCCAGTACTTC
CAISENRETQYF
>16|TRBV5-1|once|TRBJ1-6|TRBD1
TGCACCAGCAGCTTGGCGGGGGACAGTGTAAATTCACCCCTCCACTTT
CTSSLAGDSVNSPLHF
>18|TRBV6-2/TRBV6-3|.|TRBJ2-5|.
TGTGCCAGCAGTTACGGCGTGGCGATGGATTCACACCAAGAGACCCAGTACTTC
CASSYGVAMDSHQETQYF
>12|TRBV7-9|.|TRBJ2-7|.
TGTGCCAGCAGCGAAGGTCGCAACCGGCAGTACTTC
CASSEGRNRQYF
>13|TRBV27|.|TRBJ1-2|.
TGTGCCAGCAGTTTCAAAGGGCACTATGGCTACACCTTC
CASSFKGHYGYTF
>13|TRBV20-1|few|TRBJ2-7|.
TGCAGTGCTAGTGGGCAAGCCTCCTACGAGCAGTACTTC
CSASGQASYEQYF
>15|TRBV9|many|TRBJ2-3|TRBD1
TGTGCCAGCAGCGACCCGGGACAGGGGGCAGATACGCAGTATTTT
CASSDPGQGADTQYF
>14|TRBV7-2|many|TRBJ2-7|TRBD2
TGTGCCAGCAGCCTAGCGGGAGGGCCCTACGAGCAGTACTTC
CASSLAGGPYEQYF
>15|TRBV12-3/TRBV12-4|.|TRBJ2-1|TRBD2
TGTGCCAGCAGCCACCCGGAGCTAGCGGGGGGGGAGCAGTTCTTC
CASSHPELAGGEQFF
>14|TRBV2|.|TRBJ1-5|TRBD1
TGTGCCACCAGGGGACAGGGTAGCAATCAGCCCCAGCATTTT
CATRGQGSNQPQHF